Sequencing of this T cell receptor beta chain was carried out in a study of shared clonotypes between healthy human individuals. Terminally differentiated effector memory CD45RA+ cells were left out of the naive CD8 fraction, which was CD45RO-negative and positively selected for CCR7. Trimming stripped 4 bases from V and 3 bases from J, with 10 bases between. Germline V gene lookup returns CDR1 LNHDA and CDR2 SQIVND (reference sequence). The CDR3 has 13 amino acids. In this sample, this clone turned up once. TCRdb keeps only in-frame clones here, not all; method: immunoSEQ multiplex PCR. The table includes some 2,000,000 clones, just under 95% detected once.

The clonotype originates from a man aged 18 to 35 in good health. The V and J genes are TRBV19 and TRBJ2-7; D ambiguous. Material: naive CD8+ T cells sorted from blood. The CDR3 nucleotides read TGTGCCAGTAGTAATACTATACTCTACGAGCAGTACTTC. Its protein product is CASSNTILYEQYF.